The next 3 T cell receptor beta chains were all read from a single sample in a study of blood T cell repertoires in COVID-19 (TCRdb year 2020). Library preparation employed the immunoSEQ multiplex PCR assay. TCRdb holds this immuneACCESS table with in-frame rearrangements only. Some clones are missing; in checked studies, unresolved V genes explain under half, and the rest has no known cause. For this sample the table gives about 190,000 clones, of which about 80% were detected only once. The ten top clones hold 26% of the sample. Sample: peripheral blood. These receptors all come from a woman in her sixties or seventies with acute or convalescent COVID-19.

This clone was found a few times. V usage is TRBV27 and J usage is TRBJ2-7; TRBD1 might be the D (6 bases). From germline, CDR1 is MNHEY and CDR2 SMNVEV (reference sequence). The CDR3 is 13 residues long. Trimming removed 6 bases at V and 2 bases at J, with 11 bases between. The CDR3 spells CASRATGTYEQYF. The CDR3 DNA is TGTGCCAGCAGAGCGACAGGAACCTACGAGCAGTACTTC.

The genes are TRBV11-2 and TRBJ2-1, with 9 positions matching TRBD1. From germline, CDR1 is SGHAT and CDR2 FQNNGV. The V segment lost 5 bases and the J segment 6 bases; nucleotides outside the gene matches: 11. This CDR3 spans 16 amino acids. The CDR3 DNA reads TGTGCCAGCAGCCCAACTACAGGGGGCGCTTCCAATGAGCAGTTCTTC. It codes for CASSPTTGGASNEQFF. Complete variable domain (other parts from reference TRBV11-2 and TRBJ2-1): EAGVAQSPRYKIIEKRQSVAFWCNPISGHATLYWYQQILGQGPKLLIQFQNNGVVDDSQLPKDRFSAERLKGVDSTLKIQPAKLEDSAVYLCASSPTTGGASNEQFFGPGTRLTVL.

This chain joins TRBV6-1 and TRBJ2-5, with no clear D. Trimming pared 2 bases from V and 5 bases from J, leaving 6 bases between. Germline V CDR1 and CDR2: MNHNS, SASEGT. The CDR3 is 12 amino acids. In DNA form, the CDR3 reads TGTGCCAGCAGTGAACTCGGGGAGACCCAGTACTTC. Its protein product is CASSELGETQYF.